This record concerns one T cell receptor (beta chain) sequence. Its antigen remains unidentified. Germline CDR1 reads LNHDA; CDR2 reads SQIVND (reference sequence). V dropped 5 bases and J dropped 0 bases, with 6 bases sitting between them. The CDR3 covers 13 residues. This record comes from a study of beta chain features in type 1 diabetes. Whole-study results and caveats: Junctions at VDJ sites from type 1 diabetes patients had fewer insertions and more deletions.

The sequenced template was cDNA made from the entire isolated RNA. A few million reads were obtained on average from naive, central memory and regulatory T cell samples. Generated by immunoSEQ multiplex PCR, the TCRdb table keeps only in-frame clones and is missing some. The repertoire holds about 900,000 clones, with 15% to 20% as singletons. Sorting of CD4+ naive, central memory, regulatory and stem cell-like memory cells was performed via CD45RO/CCR7/CD25/CD127/CD95/CD27. The sample consisted of naive CD4+ T cells from blood. This chain connects TRBV19 to TRBJ2-3; no reliable D call. This clonotype originated in a woman aged 18-29 years in good health. The CDR3 DNA reads as TGTGCCAGTAGTGAGACCAGCACAGATACGCAGTATTTT. Translating it yields CASSETSTDTQYF.